The sequence of this T cell receptor (beta chain) was determined in a study of T cell responses to AZD1222 COVID-19 vaccine. Germline CDR1 is LNHDA and CDR2 is SQIVND (reference sequence). With V trimmed by 3 bases and J by 12 bases, 2 bases remained unmatched. This CDR3 has 11 amino acids. General study results and limits: Donor demographics were predominantly white British with a female majority; clonal diversity may be underestimated.

As concerns this clone: As yet, its antigen is unknown.

The table came from immunoSEQ multiplex PCR; TCRdb's copy has only in-frame clones and leaves some out. The table has tens of thousands of clones, roughly 90% seen once. Sequencing was performed on peripheral blood, taken on day 0 of AZD1222 vaccination. The TCR sequence derives from an adult in good health. The V call is TRBV19, the J call TRBJ2-1; 7 bases agree with TRBD1. CDR3 nucleotide sequence: TGTGCCAGTAGTATGGGGGACAGGCAGTTCTTC. It is translated as CASSMGDRQFF.